Below, one T cell receptor beta chain is given with its context. The antigen this receptor binds is unknown. Nothing much larger sits one base from this clone, and base qualities are not available. This entry comes from a study of CD8 T cells in ankylosing spondylitis (dated by TCRdb to the late 2010s). For the study in its entirety: To find TCR variants linked to disease, the study profiled T cell receptor beta repertoires in ankylosing spondylitis patients and healthy donors. The whole study cohort included some 100 healthy donors and over 20 ankylosing spondylitis patients. Peripheral blood was sampled, and synovial fluid was additionally collected from ankylosing spondylitis patients. General findings and caveats noted by the study authors: Blood from ankylosing spondylitis patients appeared to be characterized by a TCR beta motif composed of about eight highly homologous amino acid variants. According to the report, matched synovial fluid samples from ankylosing spondylitis patients were significantly enriched for the disease-linked clones. A CD8+ phenotype was shown by the disease-linked clones, which were found at relatively low frequencies in peripheral blood. Some motif variants had previously been reported in the synovial fluid and blood of reactive arthritis patients, which suggests shared mechanisms of disease initiation.

Here V drops 6 bases and J drops 0 bases, and the junction holds 6 bases not matched to any gene. Its CDR3 holds 16 amino acids, cysteine through phenylalanine. Only CDR3 DNA remains: 48 bases, in frame from the first base. Looking up the germline V gene (reference sequence) yields CDR1 SEHNR and CDR2 FQNEAQ. Data came from an Illumina HiSeq 2500. Quantitative 5'-RACE with molecular barcodes was the method used to prepare the TCR beta libraries. On the authors' methods: Disease-linked TCR variants were identified with a new computational method built on a probabilistic model of VDJ rearrangement. TCRdb reanalyzed the raw reads on its own, using fastp at Q25 for trimming and MiXCR for clone calling, and kept in-frame beta chains. Here each entry gathers all rows of one CDR3 protein and keeps the most common genes and DNA. TCRdb's processing, not the authors' own work, is the source of the V and J calls. The sample has about 210,000 distinct CDR3 sequences on record, 7% to 8% of them singletons. 11% to 15% of the sample belongs to the ten largest clones.

The clonotype comes from a male donor with ankylosing spondylitis. The V gene is TRBV7-9 and the J gene is TRBJ2-1; TRBD2 fits 9 bases in the junction. The material sequenced was blood, either unsorted or a sorted T cell fraction (not recorded which). The DNA sequence is TGTGCCAGCAGTCCAACTAGCGGGTTCTCCTACAATGAGCAGTTCTTC. The encoded protein is CASSPTSGFSYNEQFF.